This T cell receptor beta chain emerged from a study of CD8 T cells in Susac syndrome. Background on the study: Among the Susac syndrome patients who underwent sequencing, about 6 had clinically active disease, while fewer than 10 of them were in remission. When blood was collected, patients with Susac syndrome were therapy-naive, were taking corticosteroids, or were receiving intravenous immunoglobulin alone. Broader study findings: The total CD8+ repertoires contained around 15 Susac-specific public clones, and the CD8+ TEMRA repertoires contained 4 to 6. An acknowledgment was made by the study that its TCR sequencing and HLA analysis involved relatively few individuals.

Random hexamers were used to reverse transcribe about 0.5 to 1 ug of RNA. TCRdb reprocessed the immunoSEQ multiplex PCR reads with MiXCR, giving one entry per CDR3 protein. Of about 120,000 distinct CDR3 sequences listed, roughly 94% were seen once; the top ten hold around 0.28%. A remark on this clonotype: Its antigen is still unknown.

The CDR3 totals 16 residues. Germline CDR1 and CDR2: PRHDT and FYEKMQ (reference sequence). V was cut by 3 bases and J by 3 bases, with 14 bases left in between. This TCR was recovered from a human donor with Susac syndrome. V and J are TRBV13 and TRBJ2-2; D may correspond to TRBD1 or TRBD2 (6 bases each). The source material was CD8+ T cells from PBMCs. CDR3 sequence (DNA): TGTGCCAGCAGCTTGGTTGGGGGGCTCGACACCGGGGAGCTGTTTTTT. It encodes CASSLVGGLDTGELFF.